The sequence of this TCR beta chain was determined in a study of technical replicates of blood from a handful of donors. The table came from immunoSEQ multiplex PCR; TCRdb's copy has only in-frame clones and leaves some out. The sample yields approximately 79,000 clones, approximately 95% seen once. This CDR3 region has 11 residues. CDR1 and CDR2 (germline): MNHNS, SASEGT. V was pared by 11 bases and J by 3 bases, with 11 bases between. The J gene is TRBJ2-7, the V gene TRBV6-1; a possible D gene is TRBD1 (5 bases). The receptor was isolated from a human donor in good health. Source material: T cells isolated from PBMCs. Written as DNA, the CDR3 is TGTGCCGGCCAGGGCCTCTACGAGCAGTACTTC. Translating it yields CAGQGLYEQYF.